A single sample gave rise to the 28 T cell receptor beta chains below, sequenced in a study of T cell responses to AZD1222 COVID-19 vaccine. Profiled with immunoSEQ multiplex PCR; TCRdb holds only in-frame clones, not every one. The sample records 95,000 to 150,000 clones, 85% being singletons. The source was peripheral blood, collected 28 days after the second AZD1222 dose. The receptors here all came from an adult who received the AZD1222 COVID-19 vaccine.

The chain combines TRBV4-1 with TRBJ2-3, with TRBD1 matching 9 bases. The CDR3 sequence is 17 residues long. V shed 3 bases and J 0 bases; nucleotides not matched to a gene: 7. The germline CDR1 and CDR2 sequences are MGHRA and YSYEKL. Here the CDR3 reads CASSQPGQGRSTDTQYF. In nucleotides, the CDR3 is TGCGCCAGCAGCCAGCCGGGACAGGGAAGGAGCACAGATACGCAGTATTTT.

V usage is TRBV5-4 and J usage is TRBJ2-1; TRBD2 aligns across 10 bases. CDR1 is SGHNT, CDR2 YYREEE, per germline (reference sequence). With V trimmed by 4 bases and J by 7 bases, 11 bases remained unmatched. The CDR3 loop spans 16 amino acids. CDR3 protein: CASSLWTSGLRNEQFF. In nucleotides, the CDR3 is TGTGCCAGCAGCCTGTGGACTAGCGGATTACGGAATGAGCAGTTCTTC.

V gene TRBV13 combines with J gene TRBJ2-7; possibly TRBD2 for D (5 bases). There are 12 residues in the CDR3. Germline V gene data show CDR1 as PRHDT and CDR2 as FYEKMQ (reference sequence). Trimming took off 5 bases at V and 3 bases at J, with 8 bases between the two ends. CDR3 residues: CASSHAGYEQYF. DNA of the CDR3: TGTGCCAGCAGCCACGCGGGCTACGAGCAGTACTTC.

This clone was seen only a few times. The V call is TRBV5-1, the J call TRBJ2-7, with TRBD1 matching 8 bases. The trim removed 5 bases at V and 2 bases at J, leaving 0 bases unmatched. Germline assignment: CDR1 SGHRS and CDR2 YFSETQ. This CDR3 has 12 residues. The CDR3 nucleotides are TGCGCCAGCAGGGACAGGGCCTACGAGCAGTACTTC. This sequence encodes CASRDRAYEQYF.

A note on this clone: Different DNA sequences within this sample yield the same CDR3. The V and J genes are TRBV27 and TRBJ2-5; D call uncertain. This CDR3 has 13 residues. CDR1 is MNHEY, CDR2 SMNVEV, per germline (reference sequence). The V end was cut by 3 bases, the J end by 4 bases, with 9 bases between. CDR3 residues: CASSFRVRETQYF. The CDR3 DNA follows: TGTGCCAGCAGTTTCCGGGTAAGAGAGACCCAGTACTTC.

This clone was recorded only once. The rearrangement uses TRBV30 and TRBJ1-5, with TRBD1 matching 7 bases. The CDR3 contains 13 residues. The V and J ends lost 3 bases and 4 bases, in that order; junction bases with no gene match: 3. From germline, CDR1 is GTSNPN and CDR2 SVGIG (reference sequence). Here the CDR3 reads CAWRGTENQPQHF. In DNA form, the CDR3 reads TGTGCCTGGAGGGGGACAGAAAATCAGCCCCAGCATTTT.

The CDR3 loop is CASSPGWETQYF. CDR3 coding DNA: TGTGCCAGCAGCCCCGGGTGGGAGACCCAGTACTTC. This sequence joins TRBV9 and TRBJ2-5; D call uncertain. This CDR3 region has 12 residues. V was cut by 4 bases and J by 5 bases, with 9 bases left in between. The germline V gene encodes CDR1 SGDLS and CDR2 YYNGEE. The full variable domain, in which reference TRBV9 and TRBJ2-5 provide the parts outside the CDR3, is DSGVTQTPKHLITATGQRVTLRCSPRSGDLSVYWYQQSLDQGLQFLIQYYNGEERAKGNILERFSAQQFPDLHSELNLSSLELGDSALYFCASSPGWETQYFGPGTRLLVL.

The gene calls are TRBV5-6 and TRBJ2-2, with D maybe TRBD2 (7 bases). Germline assignment: CDR1 SGHDT and CDR2 YYEEEE. The CDR3 has 17 residues. V dropped 0 bases and J dropped 0 bases, with 12 bases sitting between them. The CDR3 here is CASSLVTGGPNTGELFF. The CDR3 bases are TGTGCCAGCAGCTTGGTCACGGGGGGCCCGAACACCGGGGAGCTGTTTTTT.

The genes are TRBV24-1 and TRBJ2-5; 13 bases map to TRBD2. The CDR3 spans 19 residues. Germline V lookup: CDR1 KGHDR, CDR2 SFDVKD. The V gene end was trimmed by 7 bases and the J gene end by 0 bases; junction bases not matched to a gene: 13. The CDR3 DNA reads as TGTGCCACCAGCACGACTAGCGGGGGGTCCTTATCACACCAAGAGACCCAGTACTTC. Translating gives CATSTTSGGSLSHQETQYF.

The V gene is TRBV6-5, the J gene TRBJ1-2, with D uncertain. V was shortened by 6 bases and J by 3 bases, with 14 bases between the two germline ends. This CDR3 has 14 residues. From germline, CDR1 is MNHEY and CDR2 SVGAGI. In DNA form, the CDR3 reads TGTGCCAGCAGGAGGACTGTACAAGACTATGGCTACACCTTC. Translating it yields CASRRTVQDYGYTF.

This sequence joins TRBV7-2 and TRBJ2-7; 11 bases fit TRBD2. Germline lookup yields CDR1 SGHTA and CDR2 FQGNSA. Losses at the gene ends were 4 bases for V and 6 bases for J; bases not matched to a gene: 11. This CDR3 region has 16 residues. The CDR3 nucleotides read TGTGCCAGCAGCTCCTTCTTAGCGGGGGGGCCCCGCGAGCAGTACTTC. Translation: CASSSFLAGGPREQYF.

The V gene is TRBV5-1, the J gene TRBJ1-1; D ambiguous. Germline CDR1 SGHRS, CDR2 YFSETQ. This CDR3 contains 16 residues. Trimming stripped 0 bases from V and 7 bases from J, with 19 bases between. DNA of the CDR3: TGCGCCAGCAGCTTGGATTCGAAATCGACGGGCGGTGAAGCTTTCTTT. This codes for CASSLDSKSTGGEAFF.

This clone was seen only once. V gene TRBV5-1 combines with J gene TRBJ1-2; D possibly corresponds to TRBD1 (5 bases). Germline values: CDR1 SGHRS, CDR2 YFSETQ. This CDR3 contains 13 residues. Between the trimmed V and J ends, which lost 2 bases and 6 bases, there was a span of 11 bases. CDR3 bases: TGCGCCAGCAGCTTAAGGGGTGACGATGGCTACACCTTC. Protein product: CASSLRGDDGYTF.

This chain joins TRBV18 and TRBJ1-1; 7 positions match TRBD1. The CDR3 loop spans 13 amino acids. Trimming cost V 5 bases and J 3 bases; bases outside gene matches: 3. Germline V gives CDR1 KGHSH, CDR2 LQKENI. The CDR3 spells CASSEQGDTEAFF. CDR3 sequence (DNA): TGTGCCAGCTCAGAGCAGGGGGACACTGAAGCTTTCTTT.

The gene calls are TRBV30 and TRBJ1-2; D call uncertain. The CDR3 contains 13 residues. CDR1 and CDR2 (germline): GTSNPN, SVGIG (reference sequence). The V and J ends lost 4 bases and 4 bases respectively, with 13 bases between them. The CDR3: CAWKYDGSYGYTF. CDR3 DNA sequence: TGTGCCTGGAAATACGACGGATCCTATGGCTACACCTTC.

The chain employs TRBV5-4 and TRBJ2-7; the D is unclear. V was cut by 0 bases and J by 3 bases, with 13 bases left in between. The germline gives CDR1 SGHNT, CDR2 YYREEE (reference sequence). This CDR3 has 15 amino acids. The CDR3 here is CASSLVGGIGYEQYF. In DNA form, the CDR3 reads TGTGCCAGCAGCTTGGTCGGTGGTATAGGCTACGAGCAGTACTTC.

The chain joins TRBV25-1 to TRBJ2-7; unclear D gene. This CDR3 is built from 14 residues. The ends were cut back, 4 bases at V and 0 bases at J, with 10 bases in the middle. CDR1 and CDR2 from the germline V gene are MGHDK and SYGVNS. The CDR3 DNA reads TGTGCCAGCAGTGGTATGGGGTTCTCCTACGAGCAGTACTTC. Protein sequence: CASSGMGFSYEQYF.

V usage is TRBV2 and J usage is TRBJ2-7, with a weak D call TRBD2 (5 bases). Germline V CDR1 and CDR2: SNHLY, FYNNEI. Trimming took off 1 base at V and 6 bases at J, with 7 bases between the two ends. The CDR3 is 12 residues long. The CDR3 bases are TGTGCCAGCAGTGAAGGGAGGATCGAGCAGTACTTC. Residues: CASSEGRIEQYF.

The chain couples TRBV28 to TRBJ2-7, with 7 bases lining up with TRBD1. Germline V gives CDR1 MDHEN, CDR2 SYDVKM. This CDR3 has 13 residues. V gave up 4 bases and J gave up 3 bases; unmatched junction bases: 3. The CDR3 sequence is CASSSGQFYEQYF. The CDR3 DNA is TGTGCCAGCAGTTCGGGACAGTTCTACGAGCAGTACTTC.

The chain combines TRBV18 with TRBJ1-3; 7 positions match TRBD1. In germline, CDR1 is KGHSH, CDR2 LQKENI. The CDR3 is made up of 15 amino acids. V was pared by 0 bases and J by 4 bases, with 3 bases of the junction left unmatched. CDR3: CASSPPSGQGNTIYF. In DNA, the CDR3 is TGTGCCAGCTCACCACCCTCGGGACAGGGAAACACCATATATTTT.

J is TRBJ1-1 and V is TRBV6-5; D gene ambiguous. The germline gives CDR1 MNHEY, CDR2 SVGAGI. The CDR3 spans 13 residues. Trimming shortened V by 2 bases and J by 4 bases, and 8 bases separated the two germline ends. The CDR3 DNA follows: TGTGCCAGCAGTTACAACGGTGGCACTGAAGCTTTCTTT. It specifies CASSYNGGTEAFF.

This chain uses TRBV27 with TRBJ2-2, with TRBD2 matching over 8 bases. Germline CDR1 reads MNHEY; CDR2 reads SMNVEV (reference sequence). V trimming: 3 bases; J trimming: 2 bases; junction bases outside the gene matches: 5. The CDR3 sequence is 16 residues long. The CDR3 bases are TGTGCCAGCAGTTTGTTCGGGGGGGACAACACCGGGGAGCTGTTTTTT. Its translation is CASSLFGGDNTGELFF.

The chain combines TRBV6-5 with TRBJ2-1, with D uncertain. Trimming cost V 0 bases and J 8 bases, with 5 bases left between them. This CDR3 region has 12 residues. Germline V gives CDR1 MNHEY, CDR2 SVGAGI. The CDR3: CASSYSRDEQFF. The CDR3 nucleotides are TGTGCCAGCAGTTACTCGAGAGATGAGCAGTTCTTC.

J is TRBJ1-2 and V is TRBV7-2; perhaps TRBD1 as D (5 bases). Germline V CDR1 and CDR2: SGHTA, FQGNSA. Trimming took off 4 bases at V and 5 bases at J, with 14 bases between the two ends. The CDR3 extends over 14 amino acids. The CDR3 spells CASSYPDEGYGYTF. The DNA of the CDR3 is TGTGCCAGCAGCTACCCGGACGAGGGGTATGGCTACACCTTC.

V is TRBV15 and J is TRBJ2-2, with D perhaps matching TRBD1 or TRBD2 (5 bases each). The germline V and J ends were trimmed by 3 bases and 7 bases, with 15 bases remaining between them. Germline CDR1 reads LNHNV; CDR2 reads YYDKDF (reference sequence). The CDR3 contains 15 residues. The CDR3 protein is CATSREQGTIGELFF. In DNA form, the CDR3 reads TGTGCCACCAGCAGGGAACAAGGGACGATCGGGGAGCTGTTTTTT. Supplemented by reference TRBV15 and TRBJ2-2, the full variable domain reads DAMVIQNPRYQVTQFGKPVTLSCSQTLNHNVMYWYQQKSSQAPKLLFHYYDKDFNNEADTPDNFQSRRPNTSFCFLDIRSPGLGDTAMYLCATSREQGTIGELFFGEGSRLTVL.

This chain uses TRBV2 with TRBJ2-1; 7 bases are a match to TRBD2. The germline CDR1 and CDR2 sequences are SNHLY and FYNNEI. The CDR3 totals 15 residues. Unmatched junction bases numbered 7, after V lost 8 bases and J lost 0 bases. This CDR3 reads CASVREGSSYNEQFF. In DNA form, the CDR3 reads TGTGCCAGCGTGAGGGAGGGGAGCTCCTACAATGAGCAGTTCTTC. Full variable domain (outside the CDR3, taken from reference TRBV2 and TRBJ2-1): EPEVTQTPSHQVTQMGQEVILRCVPISNHLYFYWYRQILGQKVEFLVSFYNNEISEKSEIFDDQFSVERPDGSNFTLKIRSTKLEDSAMYFCASVREGSSYNEQFFGPGTRLTVL.

V usage is TRBV9 and J usage is TRBJ1-3; TRBD1 matches at 9 bases. Germline V CDR1 and CDR2: SGDLS, YYNGEE. V dropped 4 bases and J dropped 4; count of bases not matched to a gene: 6. This CDR3 is built from 15 residues. In nucleotides, the CDR3 is TGTGCCAGCAGCCCACAGGGGGCACCAGGAAACACCATATATTTT. Translation: CASSPQGAPGNTIYF.

The V gene is TRBV19, the J gene TRBJ2-7; unclear D gene. Germline lookup yields CDR1 LNHDA and CDR2 SQIVND (reference sequence). CDR3 size: 14 residues. V was pared by 3 bases and J by 1 base, with 10 bases between. DNA of the CDR3: TGTGCCAGTAGTATGCGACCTAGATCCTACGAGCAGTACTTC. Encoded protein: CASSMRPRSYEQYF.